Sequencing of this TCR beta chain was carried out in a study of low-dose radiotherapy and immunotherapy resistance in tumors (dated by TCRdb to between 2021 and 2024). Background on the whole study: Cohort 1 received 0.5 Gy per fraction every 2 weeks, with a prescribed total PTV dose of 6.5 Gy. Trial participants were not randomized into treatment groups. Eight patients were included in the translational analysis, namely three from the first dose cohort plus the first five from the second dose cohort. An Illumina MiniSeq instrument was used to deep-sequence the TCRalpha and TCRbeta libraries. In Cohort 2, 1 Gy per fraction was delivered every two weeks, for a total of 13 Gy over 26 weeks. Patients took aspirin 300 mg orally once daily for four cycles, starting on cycle 1 day 1. Patients were given nivolumab as a 240 mg flat dose every two weeks and ipilimumab at 1 mg/kg every six weeks, with both drugs delivered intravenously. Superscript III and a set of TRAV- and TRBV-specific primers were used to synthesize first-strand cDNA, so that both TCRalpha and TCRbeta chains were covered. Cyclophosphamide 200 mg/m2 was given intravenously every two weeks, one day before each radiation and immunotherapy administration.

This clonotype was seen many times. The antigen this receptor binds is unknown. The input lacks base qualities; no much larger clone sits a single base away. Sequencing took place on an Illumina MiniSeq. A roughly 19-cycle PCR with Phusion amplified the TCRs, pairing a constant-region primer with the adapter that was attached to the V primers. Amplification of the isolated mRNA was done with the MessageAmp II aRNA Amplification Kit, which involved a roughly 17-hour in vitro transcription at 37 degrees C. The Dynabeads mRNA DIRECT Purification Kit was used to isolate the mRNA for TCR sequencing. Indexed Illumina adapters were added in a second Phusion PCR of 20 to 25 cycles, and the PCR products were purified with AMPure XP beads. Per the original workflow: Using custom Perl scripts, TCR sequences encoding the same protein were pooled, out-of-frame sequences were removed, and the abundance of each clonotype was computed. Any TCR sequence backed by just one read was left out of the analysis. Among the metrics used to describe the repertoires were Shannon entropy, Gini index, clonality, richness, and the frequency of TCRs shared between repertoires. TCRdb reanalyzed the raw reads on its own, using fastp at Q25 for trimming and MiXCR for clone calling, and kept in-frame beta chains. Here each entry gathers all rows of one CDR3 protein and keeps the most common genes and DNA. V and J calls and clone size were set by TCRdb, not the authors. Present in this sample are about 46,000 distinct CDR3 sequences, about 12% of which were seen just once. The top ten constitute approximately 6% of the sample.

Interpreted using the paper, the time point label stands for: before trial treatment. Donors were enrolled in RACIN, a single-arm phase I dose-escalation trial combining nivolumab, ipilimumab, aspirin, low-dose cyclophosphamide and low-dose radiotherapy. To be eligible, a patient needed to have an advanced solid tumor that was TIL-negative. CDR1 and CDR2 (MGHDK, SYGVNS) derive from the germline V gene. Its CDR3 holds 15 amino acids, cysteine through phenylalanine. Only the CDR3 portion is preserved as DNA: 45 bases, with reading frame beginning at the first base. V loses 6 bases of germline sequence and J loses 4 bases, and the interval between the two ends is 16 bases.

The sequencing here drew on PBMCs, taken before treatment. This TCR derives from a female donor with ovarian cancer. The rearranged segments are TRBV25-1 and TRBJ1-5; perhaps TRBD1 is the D gene, with 5 bases matching. The CDR3 reads as follows: CASREGRGGNQPQHF. The DNA sequence reads TGTGCCAGCAGGGAAGGGAGGGGTGGTAATCAGCCCCAGCATTTT.